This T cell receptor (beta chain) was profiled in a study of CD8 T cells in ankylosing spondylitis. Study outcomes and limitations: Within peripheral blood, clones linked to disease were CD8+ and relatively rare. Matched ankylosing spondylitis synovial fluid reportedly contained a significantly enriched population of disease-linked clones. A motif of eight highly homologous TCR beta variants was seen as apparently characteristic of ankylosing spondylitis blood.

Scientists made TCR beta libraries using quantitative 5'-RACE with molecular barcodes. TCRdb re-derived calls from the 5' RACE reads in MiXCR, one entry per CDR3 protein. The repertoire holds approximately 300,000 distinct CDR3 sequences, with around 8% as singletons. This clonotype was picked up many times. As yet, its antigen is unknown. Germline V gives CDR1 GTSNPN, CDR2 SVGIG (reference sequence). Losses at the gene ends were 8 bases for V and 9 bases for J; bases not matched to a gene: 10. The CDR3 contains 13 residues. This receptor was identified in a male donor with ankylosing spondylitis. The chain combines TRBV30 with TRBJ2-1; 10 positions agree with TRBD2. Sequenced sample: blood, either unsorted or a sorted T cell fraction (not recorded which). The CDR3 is CAGASGSVFEQFF. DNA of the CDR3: TGTGCCGGTGCTAGCGGGAGCGTTTTTGAGCAGTTCTTC.